One TCR beta chain is described in this entry. Sequence at one end of the junction differs from germline and may be a read error. The participants were between roughly 18 and 100 years old and came from under 25 US areas. Authors' methods: Using reference gene primer amplification, nucleated cell counts were estimated. Generated by immunoSEQ multiplex PCR, the TCRdb table keeps only in-frame clones and is missing some. V, J and clone size reflect that table, while D and trimming were determined from the DNA. The sample records under 350,000 clones, roughly 90% being singletons. The sample belongs to a study of blood T cell repertoires in COVID-19. Overall study context: Spain, Italy and the United States supplied samples that represented acute and convalescent COVID-19.

The material sequenced was PBMCs or T cells enriched from blood (not recorded which). The sequence derives from a woman aged 60-70 years who had recovered from COVID-19.

In DNA, the CDR3 is TGCGTCAGCAGCCAGTCAGGGACTGGGGCCAACGTCCTGACTTTC. Residues: CVSSQSGTGANVLTF. The rearrangement links TRBV4-1 to TRBJ2-6; TRBD1 might be the D (5 bases). This CDR3 region has 15 residues. Germline CDR1 reads MGHRA; CDR2 reads YSYEKL.